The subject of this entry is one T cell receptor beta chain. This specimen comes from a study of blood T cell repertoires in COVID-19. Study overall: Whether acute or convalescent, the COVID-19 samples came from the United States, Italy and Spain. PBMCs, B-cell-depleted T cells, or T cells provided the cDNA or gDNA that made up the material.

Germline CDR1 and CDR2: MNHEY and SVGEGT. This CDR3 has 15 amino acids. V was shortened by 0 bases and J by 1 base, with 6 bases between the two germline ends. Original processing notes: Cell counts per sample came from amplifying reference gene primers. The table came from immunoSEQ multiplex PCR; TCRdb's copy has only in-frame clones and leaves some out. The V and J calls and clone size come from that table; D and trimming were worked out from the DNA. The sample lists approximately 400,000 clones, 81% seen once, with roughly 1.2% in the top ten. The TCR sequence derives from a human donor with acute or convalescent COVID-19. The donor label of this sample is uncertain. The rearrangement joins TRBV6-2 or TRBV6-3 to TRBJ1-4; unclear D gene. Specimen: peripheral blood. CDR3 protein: CASSYSRGTNEKLFF. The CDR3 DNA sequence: TGTGCCAGCAGTTACTCCCGGGGAACTAATGAAAAACTGTTTTTT.